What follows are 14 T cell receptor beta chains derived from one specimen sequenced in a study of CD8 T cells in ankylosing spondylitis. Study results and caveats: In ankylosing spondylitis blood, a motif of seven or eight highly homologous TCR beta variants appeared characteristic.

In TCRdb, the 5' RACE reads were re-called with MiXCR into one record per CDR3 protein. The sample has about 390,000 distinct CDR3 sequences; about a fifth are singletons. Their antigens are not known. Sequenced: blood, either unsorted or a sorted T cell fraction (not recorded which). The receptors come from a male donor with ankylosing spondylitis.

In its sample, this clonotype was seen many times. As DNA, the CDR3 is TGTGCCAGCAGCGTGGGGCGGGAGGACACCGGGGAGCTGTTTTTT. Translating gives CASSVGREDTGELFF. The chain couples TRBV9 to TRBJ2-2; 8 nucleotides line up with TRBD2. The J segment lost 3 bases and the V segment lost 2 bases, leaving 3 bases of the junction unmatched. The CDR3 runs to 15 residues. The germline V gene encodes CDR1 SGDLS and CDR2 YYNGEE.

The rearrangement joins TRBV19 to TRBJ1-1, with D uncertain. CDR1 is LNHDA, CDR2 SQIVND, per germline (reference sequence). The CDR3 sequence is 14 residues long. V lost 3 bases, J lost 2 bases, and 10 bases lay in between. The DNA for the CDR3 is TGTGCCAGTAGTATTGGTACCCTAAACACTGAAGCTTTCTTT. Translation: CASSIGTLNTEAFF. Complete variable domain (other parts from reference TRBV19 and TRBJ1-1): DGGITQSPKYLFRKEGQNVTLSCEQNLNHDAMYWYRQDPGQGLRLIYYSQIVNDFQKGDIAEGYSVSREKKESFPLTVTSAQKNPTAFYLCASSIGTLNTEAFFGQGTRLTVV.

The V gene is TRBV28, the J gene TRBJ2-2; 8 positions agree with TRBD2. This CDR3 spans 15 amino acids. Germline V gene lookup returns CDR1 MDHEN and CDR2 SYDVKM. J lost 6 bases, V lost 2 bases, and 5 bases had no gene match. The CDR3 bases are TGTGCCAGCAGTTTAACGGGGGGGTCGGCCGGGGAGCTGTTTTTT. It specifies CASSLTGGSAGELFF.

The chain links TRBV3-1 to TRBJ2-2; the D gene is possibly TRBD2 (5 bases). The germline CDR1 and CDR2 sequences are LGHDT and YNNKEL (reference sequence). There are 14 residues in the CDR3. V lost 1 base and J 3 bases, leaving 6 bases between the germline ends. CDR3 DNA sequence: TGTGCCAGCAGCCAAGTGAGGGACACCGGGGAGCTGTTTTTT. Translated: CASSQVRDTGELFF.

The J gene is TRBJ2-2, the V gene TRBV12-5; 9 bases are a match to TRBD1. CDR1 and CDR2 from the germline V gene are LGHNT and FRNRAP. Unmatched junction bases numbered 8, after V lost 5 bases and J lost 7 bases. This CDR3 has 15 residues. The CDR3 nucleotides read TGTGCTAGTGGTCGGGACAGGGCATCCATCGGGGAGCTGTTTTTT. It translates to CASGRDRASIGELFF. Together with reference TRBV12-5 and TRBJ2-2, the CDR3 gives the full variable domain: DARVTQTPRHKVTEMGQEVTMRCQPILGHNTVFWYRQTMMQGLELLAYFRNRAPLDDSGMPKDRFSAEMPDATLATLKIQPSEPRDSAVYFCASGRDRASIGELFFGEGSRLTVL.

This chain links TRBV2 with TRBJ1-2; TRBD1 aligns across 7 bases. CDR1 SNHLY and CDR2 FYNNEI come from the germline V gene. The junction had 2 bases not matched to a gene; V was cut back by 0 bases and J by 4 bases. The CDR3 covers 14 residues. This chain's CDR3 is CASSEAGGSYGYTF. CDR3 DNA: TGTGCCAGCAGTGAAGCAGGGGGCAGCTATGGCTACACCTTC.

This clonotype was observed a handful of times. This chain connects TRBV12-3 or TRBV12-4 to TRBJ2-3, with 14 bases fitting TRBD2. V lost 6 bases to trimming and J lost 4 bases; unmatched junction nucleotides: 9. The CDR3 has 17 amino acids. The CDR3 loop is CASRSGLAGGFADTQYF. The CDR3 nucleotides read TGTGCCAGCAGATCCGGACTAGCGGGAGGATTTGCAGATACGCAGTATTTT.

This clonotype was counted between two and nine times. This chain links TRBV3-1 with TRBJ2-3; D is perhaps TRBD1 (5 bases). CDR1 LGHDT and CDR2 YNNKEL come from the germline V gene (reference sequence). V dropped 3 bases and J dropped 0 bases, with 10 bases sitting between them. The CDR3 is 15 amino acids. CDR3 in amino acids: CASSHTPGSTDTQYF. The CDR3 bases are TGTGCCAGCAGCCACACACCAGGGAGCACAGATACGCAGTATTTT.

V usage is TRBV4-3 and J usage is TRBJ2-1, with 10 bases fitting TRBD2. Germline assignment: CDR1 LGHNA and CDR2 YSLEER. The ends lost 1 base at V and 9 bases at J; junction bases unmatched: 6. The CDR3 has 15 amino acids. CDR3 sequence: CASSQVLAGVVEQFF. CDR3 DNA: TGCGCCAGCAGCCAAGTGCTAGCGGGAGTAGTTGAGCAGTTCTTC.

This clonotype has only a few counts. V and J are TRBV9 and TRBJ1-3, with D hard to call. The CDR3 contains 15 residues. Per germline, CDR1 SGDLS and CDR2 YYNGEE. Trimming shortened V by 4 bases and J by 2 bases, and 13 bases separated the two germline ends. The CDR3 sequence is CASSSSAYPGNTIYF. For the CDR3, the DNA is TGTGCCAGCAGCTCTAGTGCGTATCCTGGAAACACCATATATTTT. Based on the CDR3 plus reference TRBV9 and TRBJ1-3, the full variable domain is DSGVTQTPKHLITATGQRVTLRCSPRSGDLSVYWYQQSLDQGLQFLIQYYNGEERAKGNILERFSAQQFPDLHSELNLSSLELGDSALYFCASSSSAYPGNTIYFGEGSWLTVV.

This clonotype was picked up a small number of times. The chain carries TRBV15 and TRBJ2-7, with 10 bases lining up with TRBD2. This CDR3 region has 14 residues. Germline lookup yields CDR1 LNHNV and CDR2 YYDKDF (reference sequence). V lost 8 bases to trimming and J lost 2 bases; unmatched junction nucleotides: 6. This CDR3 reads CATAEAGGTYEQYF. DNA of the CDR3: TGTGCCACCGCCGAAGCGGGAGGGACCTACGAGCAGTACTTC.

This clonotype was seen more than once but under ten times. The CDR3 sequence: CAWSRGVQPQHF. In nucleotides, the CDR3 is TGTGCCTGGAGCAGGGGCGTTCAGCCCCAGCATTTT. J is TRBJ1-5 and V is TRBV30, with D possibly TRBD1 on 6 matching bases. Per the germline V gene, CDR1 is GTSNPN and CDR2 is SVGIG (reference sequence). The length of the CDR3 is 12 residues. The V end lost 3 bases, the J end lost 6 bases, and 9 bases lay between the germline ends.

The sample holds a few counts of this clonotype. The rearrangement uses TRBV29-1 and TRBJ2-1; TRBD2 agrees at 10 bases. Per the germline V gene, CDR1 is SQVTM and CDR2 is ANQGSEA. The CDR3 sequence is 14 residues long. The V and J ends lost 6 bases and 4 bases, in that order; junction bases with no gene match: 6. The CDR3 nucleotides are TGCAGCGTGCTAGCGGGAGTCCAATACAATGAGCAGTTCTTC. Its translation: CSVLAGVQYNEQFF.

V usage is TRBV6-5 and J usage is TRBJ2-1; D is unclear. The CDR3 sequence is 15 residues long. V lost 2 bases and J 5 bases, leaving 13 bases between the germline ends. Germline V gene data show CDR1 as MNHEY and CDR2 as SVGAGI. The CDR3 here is CASSYGYYPNNEQFF. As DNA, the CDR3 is TGTGCCAGCAGTTACGGGTACTACCCTAACAATGAGCAGTTCTTC.